These T cell receptor beta chains were read from a single sample in a study of cytomegalovirus exposure and HLA in healthy donors. Measured with immunoSEQ multiplex PCR; TCRdb has only the in-frame clones, and not every one. This repertoire shows about 150,000 clones, roughly 85% found once; its top ten account for 1%. The source material was PBMCs. These receptors came from a boy younger than 10 in good health and CMV-seronegative. The CDR3 runs from the conserved cysteine through the conserved F or W. A D gene is named only where the DNA matches it firmly. Where a row states a size, it is once, few, many or the class of an expanded clone; other rows omit it.

>.|TRBJ2-7|TRBV19|TRBD2
CASSPTSGRAYEQYF
TGTGCCAGTAGTCCTACTAGCGGGAGGGCCTACGAGCAGTACTTC
>once|TRBJ1-5|TRBV6-4|.
CASNDKFTDFQNQPQHF
TGTGCCAGCAATGATAAGTTTACCGACTTTCAGAATCAGCCCCAGCATTTT
>.|TRBJ1-2|TRBV6-5|.
CASKLGGGYGYTF
TGTGCCAGCAAGTTAGGGGGGGGGTATGGCTACACCTTC
>.|TRBJ1-2|TRBV10-3|.
CAISERGGVDYGYTF
TGTGCCATCAGTGAACGCGGGGGGGTTGACTATGGCTACACCTTC
>.|TRBJ1-1|TRBV2|.
CASSGEMGTTMKLFF
TGTGCCAGCAGTGGTGAGATGGGGACAACTATGAAGCTTTTCTTT
>.|TRBJ1-5|TRBV14|.
CASSHQGTALWQPQHF
TGTGCCAGCAGCCATCAGGGTACGGCTTTATGGCAGCCCCAGCATTTT
>.|TRBJ1-5|TRBV6-1|TRBD1
CASSESGQEQPQHF
TGTGCCAGCAGCGAATCGGGACAGGAACAGCCCCAGCATTTT
>.|TRBJ1-4|TRBV28|.
CASSLSGEKLFF
TGTGCCAGCAGTTTGTCGGGTGAAAAACTGTTTTTT
>.|TRBJ1-5|TRBV19|TRBD1
CASSATGAVSNQPQHF
TGTGCCAGTAGTGCGACAGGGGCGGTCAGCAATCAGCCCCAGCATTTT
>once|TRBJ2-3|TRBV5-1|.
CASSFGQSTDTQYF
TGCGCCAGCAGCTTCGGACAGTCTACAGATACGCAGTATTTT
>.|TRBJ1-5|TRBV5-5|TRBD1
CASSSGQGAAPQHF
TGTGCCAGCAGCTCGGGACAGGGGGCAGCGCCCCAGCATTTT
>.|TRBJ2-7|TRBV7-3|.
CASSLELLGVAYEQYF
TGTGCCAGCAGCTTAGAACTCTTAGGGGTGGCCTACGAGCAGTACTTC
>.|TRBJ2-1|TRBV5-1|TRBD2
CASSPTSGSTYNEQFF
TGCGCCAGCAGCCCGACTAGCGGGAGTACCTACAATGAGCAGTTCTTC
>.|TRBJ1-3|TRBV10-3|.
CAISESPALGNTIYF
TGTGCCATCAGTGAGTCCCCAGCGTTGGGAAACACCATATATTTT
>.|TRBJ2-3|TRBV9|TRBD2
CASSASGTSGFSTDTQYF
TGTGCCAGCAGCGCTTCCGGGACTAGCGGATTTAGCACAGATACGCAGTATTTT
>.|TRBJ2-7|TRBV6-1|.
CASSNTGSGEQYF
TGTGCCAGCTCGAATACGGGTTCTGGCGAGCAGTACTTC
>.|TRBJ1-3|TRBV28|.
CASREGLGPGNTIYF
TGTGCCAGCAGGGAGGGGCTCGGCCCTGGAAACACCATATATTTT
>.|TRBJ2-7|TRBV5-6|.
CASSSDGGFYEQYF
TGTGCCAGCAGCTCCGATGGGGGGTTCTACGAGCAGTACTTC
>.|TRBJ2-7|TRBV5-1|.
CASSRWEFSYEQYF
TGCGCCAGCTCTCGGTGGGAGTTCTCCTACGAGCAGTACTTC
>.|TRBJ2-1|TRBV10-3|.
CAIRRRVVVTASNEQFF
TGTGCCATCCGTAGGAGGGTGGTTGTCACAGCGAGCAATGAGCAGTTCTTC
>few|TRBJ2-1|TRBV19|.
CASSGDLSEQFF
TGTGCCAGTAGCGGAGATTTAAGTGAGCAGTTCTTC